The 30 T cell receptor beta chains below come from one sample, sequenced in a study of blood T cell repertoires in COVID-19. TCRdb's copy holds only in-frame clones and misses some; the assay was immunoSEQ multiplex PCR. The sample has fewer than 150,000 clones; 84% are singletons. The sample consisted of peripheral blood. These receptors were obtained from a human donor in a cohort sampled during active COVID-19.

V usage is TRBV7-3 and J usage is TRBJ1-6; tentative D call: TRBD1 (5 bases). Trimming cost V 5 bases and J 7 bases, with 15 bases left between them. The CDR3 is made up of 15 amino acids. From germline, CDR1 is SGHTA and CDR2 FQGTGA. CDR3 sequence (DNA): TGTGCCAGCAGCCCCGACGGACACGTAAATTCACCCCTCCACTTT. The encoded protein is CASSPDGHVNSPLHF.

The chain joins TRBV7-8 to TRBJ2-2, with TRBD2 identical over 8 bases. Germline CDR1 reads SGHVS; CDR2 reads FQNEAQ. The V gene end was trimmed by 5 bases and the J gene end by 1 base; junction bases not matched to a gene: 6. The CDR3 is 16 amino acids. The CDR3 coding sequence is TGTGCCAGCAGCGCCCACAGCGGGGGGAACACCGGGGAGCTGTTTTTT. It translates to CASSAHSGGNTGELFF. Looking up the rest from reference TRBV7-8 and TRBJ2-2 gives the full variable domain: GAGVSQSPRYKVAKRGQDVALRCDPISGHVSLFWYQQALGQGPEFLTYFQNEAQLDKSGLPSDRFFAERPEGSVSTLKIQRTQQEDSAVYLCASSAHSGGNTGELFFGEGSRLTVL.

This sequence joins TRBV7-6 and TRBJ2-3, with 8 bases lining up with TRBD1. This CDR3 comprises 18 residues. CDR1 and CDR2 from the germline V gene are SGHVS and FNYEAQ. V was clipped by 2 bases and J by 3 bases; unmatched bases: 13. In DNA form, the CDR3 reads TGTGCCAGCAGCTTATCCCCCTCTACAGGGGGTCGAACAGATACGCAGTATTTT. Amino acid sequence: CASSLSPSTGGRTDTQYF.

The CDR3 loop reads CASSLQGYGYTF. CDR3 nucleotide sequence: TGTGCCAGTAGTCTCCAGGGTTATGGCTACACCTTC. The J gene is TRBJ1-2, the V gene TRBV19, with a possible D match to TRBD1 (5 bases). V was trimmed by 5 bases and J by 5 bases, leaving 9 bases between them. The CDR3 length is 12 residues. Germline V lookup: CDR1 LNHDA, CDR2 SQIVND (reference sequence).

The chain recombines TRBV7-9 with TRBJ1-4; 7 bases are a match to TRBD1. After removal of 5 bases from V and 6 bases from J, the junction contained 9 bases not matched to a gene. The CDR3 consists of 15 residues. From germline, CDR1 is SEHNR and CDR2 FQNEAQ (reference sequence). The DNA for the CDR3 is TGTGCCAGCAGCCTTTCCGGGACAGTTGATGAAAAACTGTTTTTT. Its translation is CASSLSGTVDEKLFF.

In its sample, this clone was seen once. The chain combines TRBV27 with TRBJ2-1, with 8 bases fitting TRBD2. With V trimmed by 7 bases and J by 0 bases, 2 bases remained unmatched. Germline CDR1 MNHEY, CDR2 SMNVEV (reference sequence). This CDR3 is 14 amino acids long. CDR3 sequence: CASKRGGSYNEQFF. The CDR3, as DNA: TGTGCCAGCAAACGGGGGGGCTCCTACAATGAGCAGTTCTTC.

V usage is TRBV5-6 and J usage is TRBJ2-7, with 8 bases fitting TRBD2. Germline lookup yields CDR1 SGHDT and CDR2 YYEEEE. The CDR3 length is 15 residues. The V and J ends lost 3 bases and 1 base, in that order; junction bases with no gene match: 6. As DNA, the CDR3 is TGTGCCAGCAGCTCCCTAGCGGGTATTTCCTACGAGCAGTACTTC. Encoded protein: CASSSLAGISYEQYF.

Only one count was recorded for this clone. The chain is built from TRBV27 and TRBJ1-2, with unresolved D. Trimming cost V 5 bases and J 7 bases, with 17 bases left between them. Germline loops: CDR1 MNHEY, CDR2 SMNVEV (reference sequence). The CDR3 contains 14 residues. The CDR3, as DNA: TGTGCCAGCAGTCCCCGTTCGGGAATGAGTGGCTACACCTTC. It is translated as CASSPRSGMSGYTF.

This sequence joins TRBV9 and TRBJ1-1, with D unresolved. CDR3 size: 13 residues. The V end lost 6 bases, the J end lost 5 bases, and 14 bases lay between the germline ends. Germline CDR1 SGDLS, CDR2 YYNGEE. CDR3 sequence: CASTDGVDTEAFF. DNA of the CDR3: TGTGCCAGCACCGACGGGGTTGATACTGAAGCTTTCTTT.

The V and J genes are TRBV10-3 and TRBJ1-5; tentative D call: TRBD1 (6 bases). V was cut by 0 bases and J by 1 base, with 10 bases left in between. The germline gives CDR1 ENHRY, CDR2 SYGVKD. This CDR3 contains 16 residues. CDR3 sequence: CAISESRGGSNQPQHF. Written as DNA, the CDR3 is TGTGCCATCAGTGAGTCGAGGGGGGGGAGCAATCAGCCCCAGCATTTT.

The J gene is TRBJ1-2, the V gene TRBV5-1; 9 nucleotides match TRBD1. Germline lookup yields CDR1 SGHRS and CDR2 YFSETQ. The CDR3 runs to 15 residues. J lost 11 bases, V lost 4 bases, and 15 bases had no gene match. CDR3 residues: CASSPGTGNGRGYTF. As DNA, the CDR3 is TGCGCCAGCAGCCCCGGGACAGGGAACGGTAGAGGATACACCTTC.

This chain joins TRBV19 and TRBJ1-5; maybe TRBD1 (5 bases). The CDR3 length is 15 residues. CDR1 and CDR2 (germline): LNHDA, SQIVND (reference sequence). V was cut by 9 bases and J by 2 bases, with 17 bases left in between. The CDR3 nucleotides are TGTGCCAGCTGCATCGGGGGGATGGGCAATCAGCCCCAGCATTTT. Encoded protein: CASCIGGMGNQPQHF.

V and J are TRBV5-6 and TRBJ2-7, with TRBD1 as a possible D gene (6 bases). Looked up from germline, CDR1 is SGHDT and CDR2 is YYEEEE. Trimming stripped 0 bases from V and 0 bases from J, with 10 bases between. The CDR3 runs to 15 residues. For the CDR3, the DNA is TGTGCCAGCAGCTTGGGTCCAGGGGTCTCCTACGAGCAGTACTTC. It yields the protein CASSLGPGVSYEQYF.

This chain joins TRBV3-1 (or the pseudogene TRBV3-2) and TRBJ2-1, with 7 bases lining up with TRBD1. With 1 base clipped from V and 1 base from J, the junction kept 10 bases outside the gene matches. Germline loops: CDR1 LGHDT, CDR2 YNNKEL (reference sequence). This CDR3 has 18 amino acids. CDR3 DNA sequence: TGTGCCAGCAGCCAAGGACAGGGCCCTGTCAATTCCTACAATGAGCAGTTCTTC. This encodes CASSQGQGPVNSYNEQFF.

The chain uses TRBV19 and TRBJ1-3; tentative D call: TRBD1 (6 bases). The CDR3 totals 16 residues. Germline CDR1 and CDR2: LNHDA and SQIVND (reference sequence). The V gene lost 5 bases and the J gene lost 0 bases, with 14 bases spanning the gap. The CDR3 bases are TGTGCCAGTAGTCACCTCGACAGGAGCTCTGGAAACACCATATATTTT. Its translation: CASSHLDRSSGNTIYF. Using reference TRBV19 and TRBJ1-3 for the parts outside the CDR3, the full variable domain is DGGITQSPKYLFRKEGQNVTLSCEQNLNHDAMYWYRQDPGQGLRLIYYSQIVNDFQKGDIAEGYSVSREKKESFPLTVTSAQKNPTAFYLCASSHLDRSSGNTIYFGEGSWLTVV.

The rearrangement joins TRBV5-1 to TRBJ2-7, with TRBD2 matching 13 bases. Losses at the gene ends were 4 bases for V and 3 bases for J; bases not matched to a gene: 7. Germline V gene sequence: CDR1 SGHRS, CDR2 YFSETQ. CDR3 length: 16 amino acids. The CDR3 DNA reads TGCGCCAGCAGCCCGAAACTAGCGGGGGGGGTCTACGAGCAGTACTTC. This gives the protein CASSPKLAGGVYEQYF.

CDR3 sequence (DNA): TGTGCCATCAGTGAGTCATTCGGACAGGGTGGTGGCTACACCTTC. Protein product: CAISESFGQGGGYTF. This sequence joins TRBV10-3 and TRBJ1-2; 8 nucleotides match TRBD1. The CDR3 runs to 15 residues. CDR1 is ENHRY and CDR2 is SYGVKD in the germline V gene. The junction had 7 bases not matched to a gene; V was cut back by 0 bases and J by 7 bases.

CDR3 sequence reads: CASTPRPRGLGNTIYF. CDR3 DNA: TGTGCCAGCACCCCCCGTCCCAGGGGGCTTGGAAACACCATATATTTT. The rearrangement links TRBV2 to TRBJ1-3; TRBD1 matches 8 bases. V lost 7 bases to trimming and J lost 3 bases; unmatched junction nucleotides: 11. The germline V gene has CDR1 SNHLY and CDR2 FYNNEI. The CDR3 length is 16 residues.

This clone was seen just once. The chain couples TRBV11-2 to TRBJ1-5; 7 bases are a match to TRBD1. The germline V gene encodes CDR1 SGHAT and CDR2 FQNNGV. The CDR3 length is 15 residues. V was clipped by 0 bases and J by 3 bases; unmatched bases: 2. The CDR3 nucleotides are TGTGCCAGCAGCTTAGATACAGGGGTCAATCAGCCCCAGCATTTT. This encodes CASSLDTGVNQPQHF.

The chain employs TRBV4-2 and TRBJ1-1; D is perhaps TRBD1 (6 bases). Germline CDR1 is LGHNA and CDR2 is YNFKEQ. The V end was cut by 0 bases, the J end by 2 bases, with 13 bases between. The CDR3 runs 16 residues. The CDR3: CASSQEAGAFNTEAFF. CDR3 coding DNA: TGTGCCAGCAGCCAAGAGGCAGGGGCCTTCAACACTGAAGCTTTCTTT.

The V gene is TRBV7-9, the J gene TRBJ1-1, with TRBD1 as a possible D gene (5 bases). Looked up from germline, CDR1 is SEHNR and CDR2 is FQNEAQ (reference sequence). The germline V and J ends were trimmed by 6 bases and 1 base, with 12 bases remaining between them. The CDR3 length is 14 residues. CDR3: CASRRTISNTEAFF. The DNA of the CDR3 is TGTGCCAGCAGGCGGACAATTTCGAACACTGAAGCTTTCTTT.

The V call is TRBV5-5, the J call TRBJ2-5, with TRBD2 matching over 10 bases. The germline gives CDR1 SGHKS, CDR2 YYEKEE (reference sequence). V was pared by 2 bases and J by 3 bases, with 4 bases of the junction left unmatched. This CDR3 region has 15 residues. CDR3 residues: CASSFSGGPKETQYF. The DNA for the CDR3 is TGTGCCAGCAGCTTTAGCGGGGGGCCCAAAGAGACCCAGTACTTC.

The chain has TRBV6-6 and TRBJ2-7; 7 bases match TRBD1. CDR3 size: 14 residues. V dropped 2 bases and J dropped 5; count of bases not matched to a gene: 6. Germline V gene lookup returns CDR1 MNHNY and CDR2 SVGAGI (reference sequence). The DNA for the CDR3 is TGTGCCAGCAGTTACCCCGACAGGGCCGACGAGCAGTACTTC. This sequence encodes CASSYPDRADEQYF.

The chain employs TRBV2 and TRBJ2-5, with D perhaps matching TRBD1 (5 bases). V gave up 3 bases and J gave up 4 bases, with 6 bases separating them. There are 12 residues in the CDR3. The germline CDR1 and CDR2 sequences are SNHLY and FYNNEI. The CDR3 bases are TGTGCCAGCAGTGATCAGGGAGAGACCCAGTACTTC. This sequence encodes CASSDQGETQYF.

The chain joins TRBV11-2 to TRBJ2-7; D gene uncertain. The V end lost 0 bases, the J end lost 1 base, and 16 bases lay between the germline ends. This CDR3 is 17 amino acids long. Germline CDR1 is SGHAT and CDR2 is FQNNGV. CDR3 loop: CASSLDNSPILSYEQYF. CDR3 nucleotide sequence: TGTGCCAGCAGCTTAGATAACTCCCCAATCCTTTCCTACGAGCAGTACTTC.

This clone appeared a few times. This chain uses TRBV9 with TRBJ1-4; 7 bases align to TRBD1. The CDR3 runs 14 residues. Germline CDR1 reads SGDLS; CDR2 reads YYNGEE. Trimming at V came to 6 bases and at J to 3 bases, leaving 5 bases not matched to a gene. CDR3 in amino acids: CASNRDSANEKLFF. In nucleotides, the CDR3 is TGTGCCAGCAACCGGGACAGTGCTAATGAAAAACTGTTTTTT. Looking up the rest from reference TRBV9 and TRBJ1-4 gives the full variable domain: DSGVTQTPKHLITATGQRVTLRCSPRSGDLSVYWYQQSLDQGLQFLIQYYNGEERAKGNILERFSAQQFPDLHSELNLSSLELGDSALYFCASNRDSANEKLFFGSGTQLSVL.

The rearrangement uses TRBV30 and TRBJ2-1; D is unclear. In germline, CDR1 is GTSNPN, CDR2 SVGIG (reference sequence). The CDR3 extends over 15 amino acids. V lost 1 base and J 3 bases, leaving 13 bases between the germline ends. CDR3 sequence: CAWSAKYLNYNEQFF. The CDR3 DNA sequence: TGTGCCTGGAGTGCCAAATACCTAAACTACAATGAGCAGTTCTTC.

The chain employs TRBV7-9 and TRBJ2-3; 10 nucleotides match TRBD2. There are 16 residues in the CDR3. Germline CDR1 and CDR2: SEHNR and FQNEAQ (reference sequence). The V segment lost 5 bases and the J segment 2 bases; nucleotides outside the gene matches: 7. CDR3 sequence: CASSPPGLAVTDTQYF. The CDR3 DNA reads TGTGCCAGCAGCCCACCCGGACTAGCGGTCACAGATACGCAGTATTTT.

The chain combines TRBV6-2 or TRBV6-3 with TRBJ2-3, with TRBD2 matching 8 bases. The CDR3 spans 14 residues. The V and J ends lost 5 bases and 2 bases, in that order; junction bases with no gene match: 3. In germline, CDR1 is MNHEY, CDR2 SVGEGT. Here the CDR3 reads CASSLGGATDTQYF. Here the CDR3 DNA reads TGTGCCAGCAGTCTCGGGGGGGCCACAGATACGCAGTATTTT.

The rearrangement uses TRBV11-2 and TRBJ2-3; 11 nucleotides agree with TRBD2. J was trimmed by 6 bases and V by 1 base; bases with no gene match: 9. The germline V gene encodes CDR1 SGHAT and CDR2 FQNNGV. The CDR3 is 17 amino acids. CDR3 nucleotide sequence: TGTGCCAGCAGCTTAGGAGTTGCTTTAGCGGGGGGGGATACGCAGTATTTT. Its translation: CASSLGVALAGGDTQYF. The whole variable domain, filled in from reference TRBV11-2 and TRBJ2-3, reads EAGVAQSPRYKIIEKRQSVAFWCNPISGHATLYWYQQILGQGPKLLIQFQNNGVVDDSQLPKDRFSAERLKGVDSTLKIQPAKLEDSAVYLCASSLGVALAGGDTQYFGPGTRLTVL.